One sample yielded the 13 T cell receptor beta chains listed below, sequenced in a study of chemoradiotherapy in HPV16-positive cancers. Sequencing was performed with immunoSEQ multiplex PCR; in TCRdb, only in-frame clones are kept and a portion is missing. This table holds around 14,000 clones, approximately 90% found once. Here the sequenced sample was blood, taken from a patient who underwent chemoradiotherapy. These receptors were collected from a human donor with HPV-associated anogenital cancer.

The chain recombines TRBV9 with TRBJ2-5; 7 bases are shared with TRBD1. The CDR3 is made up of 17 amino acids. With V trimmed by 3 bases and J by 5 bases, 16 bases remained unmatched. CDR1 and CDR2 from the germline V gene are SGDLS and YYNGEE. CDR3 loop: CASSGDRVYELRETQYF. In DNA form, the CDR3 reads TGTGCCAGCAGCGGAGACAGGGTCTATGAGTTACGGGAGACCCAGTACTTC.

The chain carries TRBV19 and TRBJ1-6; D is perhaps TRBD1 (5 bases). V gave up 5 bases and J gave up 8 bases, with 16 bases separating them. The CDR3 has 15 amino acids. Germline V lookup: CDR1 LNHDA, CDR2 SQIVND (reference sequence). CDR3 sequence (DNA): TGTGCCAGTAGTCCAGGTTGGCAGGGCGATTCACCCCTCCACTTT. Protein: CASSPGWQGDSPLHF.

The gene calls are TRBV9 and TRBJ2-1; 7 bases are a match to TRBD2. In germline, CDR1 is SGDLS, CDR2 YYNGEE. The junction had 13 bases not matched to a gene; V was cut back by 2 bases and J by 8 bases. This CDR3 is 16 amino acids long. The CDR3 loop is CASSVWGSGDPDEQFF. The DNA of the CDR3 is TGTGCCAGCAGCGTCTGGGGGAGCGGGGATCCGGATGAGCAGTTCTTC.

This rearrangement joins TRBV6-4 to TRBJ2-1; D unclear. The CDR3 sequence is 15 residues long. Germline assignment: CDR1 MRHNA and CDR2 SNTAGT. V was trimmed by 2 bases and J by 10 bases, leaving 18 bases between them. CDR3 nucleotide sequence: TGTGCCAGCAGTGACGAGGCTAGAGGCCTGGGAGAGCAGTTCTTC. Its protein product is CASSDEARGLGEQFF.

This chain joins TRBV5-1 and TRBJ2-7, with 13 positions matching TRBD2. Looked up from germline, CDR1 is SGHRS and CDR2 is YFSETQ. The ends lost 1 base at V and 4 bases at J; junction bases unmatched: 2. This CDR3 contains 15 residues. CDR3 DNA: TGCGCCAGCAGCTTGACTAGCGGGGGGGGTTACGAGCAGTACTTC. It yields the protein CASSLTSGGGYEQYF.

The chain joins TRBV19 to TRBJ1-1; D not resolved. V lost 1 base and J 0 bases, leaving 9 bases between the germline ends. The CDR3 loop spans 15 amino acids. Germline lookup yields CDR1 LNHDA and CDR2 SQIVND (reference sequence). The CDR3 protein is CASSIGRIMNTEAFF. CDR3 DNA: TGTGCCAGTAGTATAGGGCGGATTATGAACACTGAAGCTTTCTTT.

V is TRBV6-5 and J is TRBJ1-2, with D possibly being TRBD1 (5 bases). The CDR3 sequence is 14 residues long. Trimming took off 5 bases at V and 2 bases at J, with 12 bases between the two ends. The germline CDR1 and CDR2 sequences are MNHEY and SVGAGI. This chain's CDR3 is CASSPMGRNYGYTF. CDR3 DNA sequence: TGTGCCAGCAGTCCTATGGGACGAAACTATGGCTACACCTTC.

This sequence joins TRBV21-1 and TRBJ2-7; TRBD2 was called by the table and not checked on the DNA. TRBV21-1 represents a pseudogene. The CDR3 extends over 12 amino acids. The CDR3 reads CAPSGGPGEQYF. The CDR3 nucleotides read TGTGCCCCCAGCGGGGGGCCCGGGGAGCAGTACTTC.

The chain employs TRBV29-1 and TRBJ2-5; D remains unclear. Trimming cost V 3 bases and J 3 bases, with 11 bases left between them. The CDR3 is 13 amino acids. Germline V gene sequence: CDR1 SQVTM, CDR2 ANQGSEA. The CDR3, as DNA: TGCAGCGTTGAGGCTCGGCAGAAAGAGACCCAGTACTTC. This gives the protein CSVEARQKETQYF. Full variable domain (outside the CDR3, taken from reference TRBV29-1 and TRBJ2-5): SAVISQKPSRDICQRGTSLTIQCQVDSQVTMMFWYRQQPGQSLTLIATANQGSEATYESGFVIDKFPISRPNLTFSTLTVSNMSPEDSSIYLCSVEARQKETQYFGPGTRLLVL.

The CDR3 DNA follows: TGTGCCAGCAGTAACCCAGGCAATCAGCCCCAGCATTTT. This gives the protein CASSNPGNQPQHF. V and J are TRBV28 and TRBJ1-5; D gene unclear. V lost 5 bases, J lost 2 bases, and 7 bases lay in between. The germline V gene has CDR1 MDHEN and CDR2 SYDVKM. This CDR3 has 13 amino acids.

This clone appeared once. The CDR3 loop reads CASSTYYGYTF. The CDR3 region has the DNA TGTGCCAGCAGCACATATTATGGCTACACCTTC. The chain recombines TRBV5-6 with TRBJ1-2; D ambiguous. The CDR3 runs to 11 residues. Between the trimmed V and J ends, which lost 4 bases and 5 bases, there was a span of 6 bases. The V gene's germline CDR1 is SGHDT and CDR2 YYEEEE.

CDR3 region: CASSLGGVEAFF. For the CDR3, the DNA is TGTGCCAGCAGCTTAGGAGGGGTTGAAGCTTTCTTT. The chain has TRBV11-2 and TRBJ1-1, with D possibly being TRBD1 (5 bases). Germline V gene sequence: CDR1 SGHAT, CDR2 FQNNGV. This CDR3 region has 12 residues. V dropped 1 base and J dropped 7 bases, with 7 bases sitting between them. Drawing the rest from reference TRBV11-2 and TRBJ1-1, the complete variable domain is EAGVAQSPRYKIIEKRQSVAFWCNPISGHATLYWYQQILGQGPKLLIQFQNNGVVDDSQLPKDRFSAERLKGVDSTLKIQPAKLEDSAVYLCASSLGGVEAFFGQGTRLTVV.

This chain links TRBV4-2 with TRBJ2-3, with 10 bases identical to TRBD2. The CDR3 has 18 residues. CDR1 is LGHNA and CDR2 is YNFKEQ in the germline V gene. Trimming removed 0 bases from V and 3 bases from J; junction bases left unmatched: 9. The CDR3 bases are TGTGCCAGCAGCCAAGATAGCAGCGGGGGGGCCGGGACAGATACGCAGTATTTT. Residues: CASSQDSSGGAGTDTQYF.